This is a list of T cell receptor beta chains from one sample in a study of CD8+CD57+ T cells in acquired aplastic anemia. TCRdb passed the reads through MiXCR, listing each CDR3 protein once. The table has under 200,000 distinct CDR3 sequences, around 50% seen once. The sequenced sample consisted of sorted CD4+, CD8+, or CD8+CD57+ T cells (not recorded which) from PBMCs. The source is a human donor with aplastic anemia. Each CDR3 is given with its conserved first and last residue. The D gene is left open where the match is weak. Clone size is stated in some rows and not others, as once, few, many or a class when expanded.

v_call	d_call	j_call	clone_size	cdr3_aa	cdr3_nt
TRBV25-1	NA	TRBJ1-2	NA	CASSAGGGGYTF	TGTGCCAGCAGCGCCGGGGGGGGTGGCTACACCTTC
TRBV7-8	NA	TRBJ2-7	many	CASSLESSRSSYEQYF	TGTGCCAGCAGCTTAGAGTCTAGCAGGAGCTCCTACGAGCAGTACTTC
TRBV20-1	NA	TRBJ2-3	NA	CSAGQPSTDTQYF	TGCAGTGCGGGACAACCAAGCACAGATACGCAGTATTTT
TRBV5-6	NA	TRBJ2-7	NA	CASSQNREGYEQYF	TGTGCCAGCAGCCAGAATCGCGAGGGCTACGAGCAGTACTTC
TRBV5-1	NA	TRBJ2-3	many	CASSFSRITDTQYF	TGCGCCAGCAGCTTCAGCCGGATCACAGATACGCAGTATTTT
TRBV29-1	NA	TRBJ1-2	few	CSVDALREGYTF	TGCAGCGTTGATGCTCTTAGGGAGGGCTACACCTTC
TRBV27	NA	TRBJ2-7	many	CASSLYPGRRTYEQYF	TGTGCCAGCAGTCTCTATCCGGGACGGAGGACGTACGAGCAGTACTTC
TRBV5-1	TRBD1	TRBJ2-3	many	CASSLGQGDTQYF	TGCGCCAGCAGCTTGGGACAGGGGGATACGCAGTATTTT
TRBV20-1	TRBD2	TRBJ2-3	NA	CSARAGASGVDTQYF	TGCAGTGCTAGAGCTGGGGCTAGCGGGGTGGATACGCAGTATTTT
TRBV3-1	NA	TRBJ1-6	many	CASSQAGTQHSPLHF	TGTGCCAGCAGCCAAGCCGGGACCCAGCATTCACCCCTCCACTTT
TRBV9	NA	TRBJ1-1	NA	CASSVVGAEAFF	TGTGCCAGCAGCGTTGTAGGGGCTGAAGCTTTCTTT
TRBV6-1	NA	TRBJ2-7	many	CASSRMGARFDEQYF	TGTGCCAGCAGTCGTATGGGGGCGCGGTTCGACGAGCAGTACTTC
TRBV5-1	TRBD1	TRBJ2-7	NA	CASSLIQGYEQYF	TGCGCCAGCAGCTTGATACAGGGGTACGAGCAGTACTTC
TRBV19	NA	TRBJ2-7	NA	CASSGGIGSYEQYF	TGTGCCAGTAGTGGGGGAATAGGGTCCTACGAGCAGTACTTC
TRBV19	NA	TRBJ1-5	many	CASSIVAEPQHF	TGTGCCAGTAGTATAGTCGCCGAGCCCCAGCATTTT
TRBV5-1	NA	TRBJ1-1	NA	CASSLADSMNTEAFF	TGCGCCAGCAGCTTGGCCGACAGTATGAACACTGAAGCTTTCTTT
TRBV5-1	NA	TRBJ2-7	many	CASSSGETVVEQYF	TGCGCCAGCAGTTCCGGGGAGACCGTTGTGGAGCAGTACTTC
TRBV6-1	TRBD2	TRBJ2-5	many	CASSENLLAGGCVF	TGTGCCAGCAGTGAGAATCTACTAGCGGGAGGCTGTGTCTTC
TRBV5-1	TRBD2	TRBJ2-7	NA	CASSLGDAWTSASYEQYF	TGCGCCAGCAGCTTAGGTGACGCTTGGACTAGCGCTTCTTACGAGCAGTACTTC
TRBV5-4	NA	TRBJ1-3	once	CASSSKGGAGNTIYF	TGTGCCAGCAGCTCCAAGGGGGGAGCTGGAAACACCATATATTTT
TRBV5-1	NA	TRBJ1-3	once	CASSVGRAGSGNTIYF	TGCGCCAGCAGCGTCGGTAGGGCCGGGTCTGGAAACACCATATATTTT
TRBV6-5	TRBD1	TRBJ2-7	many	CASTETGPPYEQYF	TGTGCCAGCACCGAGACAGGGCCTCCCTACGAGCAGTACTTC
TRBV15	TRBD1	TRBJ2-5	NA	CATSIDRGRETQYF	TGTGCCACCAGCATAGACAGGGGAAGAGAGACCCAGTACTTC
TRBV25-1	NA	TRBJ2-6	NA	CASSERTSGANVLTF	TGTGCCAGCAGTGAACGAACCTCTGGGGCCAACGTCCTGACTTTC
TRBV11-2	NA	TRBJ2-3	NA	CASSLRPDSITDTQYF	TGTGCCAGCAGCTTAAGGCCTGACTCAATCACAGATACGCAGTATTTT
TRBV29-1	NA	TRBJ2-5	many	CSVARGGEETQYF	TGCAGCGTGGCTAGGGGGGGAGAAGAGACCCAGTACTTC
TRBV5-4	TRBD1	TRBJ2-7	many	CASSLAGTGGVGAYYEQYF	TGTGCCAGCAGCTTGGCCGGGACAGGGGGCGTAGGAGCTTACTACGAGCAGTACTTC
TRBV7-8	NA	TRBJ1-3	many	CASSLNLASSGNTIYF	TGTGCCAGCAGCTTAAATCTCGCCTCCTCTGGAAACACCATATATTTT
TRBV7-2	NA	TRBJ2-7	many	CASSQGESLVYEQYF	TGTGCCAGCAGCCAAGGAGAATCTCTCGTCTACGAGCAGTACTTC
TRBV9	TRBD2	TRBJ2-1	once	CASSVEASGGFRNEQFF	TGTGCCAGCAGCGTAGAGGCTAGCGGGGGGTTTAGGAATGAGCAGTTCTTC
TRBV15	NA	TRBJ2-7	NA	CATSRDGGRLYEQYF	TGTGCCACCAGCAGAGATGGTGGGAGGCTCTACGAGCAGTACTTC
TRBV29-1	TRBD2	TRBJ2-2	many	CSVVTSGTGELFF	TGCAGCGTCGTGACTAGCGGGACCGGGGAGCTGTTTTTT
TRBV6-1	NA	TRBJ1-6	many	CASRVGTTYNSPLHF	TGTGCCAGCAGAGTTGGGACAACCTATAATTCACCCCTCCACTTT
TRBV4-2	NA	TRBJ2-7	NA	CASSSSLGDYEQYF	TGTGCCAGCAGCTCCTCCCTGGGGGACTACGAGCAGTACTTC
TRBV12-3/TRBV12-4	NA	TRBJ1-1	many	CASSFGRGVTEAFF	TGTGCCAGCAGTTTTGGGAGGGGGGTCACTGAAGCTTTCTTT
TRBV9	NA	TRBJ2-1	NA	CASILRDWRYNEQFF	TGTGCCAGCATACTCCGGGACTGGAGATACAATGAGCAGTTCTTC
TRBV18	NA	TRBJ2-3	NA	CASSPNGGTTDTQYF	TGTGCCAGCTCACCTAATGGGGGGACCACAGATACGCAGTATTTT
TRBV12-3/TRBV12-4	NA	TRBJ2-3	many	CASSHGTDTQYF	TGTGCCAGCAGTCACGGTACAGATACGCAGTATTTT
TRBV14	TRBD2	TRBJ2-2	once	CASRSTSGGLNTGELFF	TGTGCCAGCAGGTCGACTAGCGGGGGGTTGAACACCGGGGAGCTGTTTTTT
TRBV20-1	NA	TRBJ2-7	few	CSARDLSGSPYEQYF	TGCAGTGCTAGAGATCTGAGCGGGTCGCCCTACGAGCAGTACTTC
TRBV5-6	NA	TRBJ2-7	many	CASSPPPGSREQYF	TGTGCCAGCAGCCCCCCCCCCGGGAGTCGGGAGCAGTACTTC
TRBV6-5	NA	TRBJ1-2	many	CASSYGFGYTF	TGTGCCAGCAGTTACGGATTTGGCTACACCTTC
TRBV5-4	NA	TRBJ2-5	many	CASSSRQGGEETQYF	TGTGCCAGCAGCTCCAGACAGGGAGGGGAAGAGACCCAGTACTTC
TRBV28	NA	TRBJ1-3	few	CASSDSFSGNTIYF	TGTGCCAGCAGTGACAGCTTCTCTGGAAACACCATATATTTT
TRBV12-5	TRBD1	TRBJ2-7	NA	CASGLAAGQGSRYEQYF	TGTGCTAGTGGTTTGGCCGCGGGACAGGGGTCCCGCTACGAGCAGTACTTC